The 29 T cell receptor beta chains in this list originate from one sample, sequenced in a study of early T cells in non-severe SARS-CoV-2 infection. TCRdb recomputed calls from the 5' RACE reads with MiXCR, one row per CDR3 protein. In the table there are 57,000 or so distinct CDR3 sequences, 9.5% to 15% of which are singletons. Sample: whole blood, taken at baseline. These receptors were taken from an adult who was a healthcare worker with PCR-confirmed SARS-CoV-2 infection or an uninfected control (not recorded which). The donor label of this sample is uncertain.

This clonotype has just one count. V usage is TRBV7-2 and J usage is TRBJ1-2; D call uncertain. Germline V gene lookup returns CDR1 SGHTA and CDR2 FQGNSA. The CDR3 is 11 amino acids. V was clipped by 6 bases and J by 4 bases, with 6 bases between them. CDR3 region: CASSDGYGYTF. In DNA form, the CDR3 reads TGTGCCAGCAGTGACGGCTATGGCTACACCTTC.

V and J are TRBV7-8 and TRBJ2-7; D is tentatively TRBD1 or TRBD2 (5 bases each). Germline-derived CDR1 and CDR2 are SGHVS and FQNEAQ. The length of the CDR3 is 15 residues. V shed 5 bases and J shed 2 bases, with 16 bases lying between them. The CDR3 sequence is CASSPRPGLTYEQYV. CDR3 bases: TGTGCCAGCAGCCCTCGTCCGGGGCTAACCTACGAGCAGTACGTC.

Ten or more counts support this clonotype. The J gene is TRBJ2-5, the V gene TRBV25-1; 11 nucleotides line up with TRBD2. J gave up 2 bases and V 1 base, and 6 bases lay outside the gene matches. CDR1 and CDR2 (germline): MGHDK, SYGVNS. This CDR3 comprises 17 residues. The CDR3: CASSESLTSGAQETQYF. CDR3 nucleotides: TGTGCCAGCAGTGAATCTTTGACTAGCGGGGCTCAAGAGACCCAGTACTTC.

This clonotype was observed a handful of times. The J gene is TRBJ1-2, the V gene TRBV5-1; the D is unclear. V dropped 4 bases and J dropped 0 bases, with 16 bases sitting between them. Germline V gene lookup returns CDR1 SGHRS and CDR2 YFSETQ. The length of the CDR3 is 16 residues. The CDR3 here is CASSPFSVKANYGYTF. The CDR3 region has the DNA TGCGCCAGCAGCCCCTTTTCCGTGAAAGCTAACTATGGCTACACCTTC.

This clonotype was recorded a few times. The J gene is TRBJ1-4, the V gene TRBV4-1; the D gene is possibly TRBD1 (6 bases). From germline, CDR1 is MGHRA and CDR2 YSYEKL. The CDR3 totals 13 residues. V lost 10 bases and J 10 bases, leaving 19 bases between the germline ends. CDR3 residues: CATRNRVEGKLFF. CDR3 DNA: TGCGCCACAAGAAACAGGGTGGAAGGAAAACTGTTTTTT.

This clonotype was recorded a few times. This rearrangement joins TRBV19 to TRBJ2-1; TRBD1 agrees at 7 bases. The germline CDR1 and CDR2 sequences are LNHDA and SQIVND (reference sequence). V shed 7 bases and J 2 bases; nucleotides not matched to a gene: 8. This CDR3 has 15 residues. The CDR3 protein is CASTTGDRTYNEQFF. CDR3 nucleotide sequence: TGTGCCAGTACTACCGGGGACAGAACCTACAATGAGCAGTTCTTC.

This clonotype was counted only a few times. V gene TRBV6-2 or TRBV6-3 combines with J gene TRBJ1-1; D is ambiguous. Trimming removed 6 bases at V and 0 bases at J, with 11 bases between. The germline V gene has CDR1 MNHEY and CDR2 SVGEGT. The length of the CDR3 is 14 residues. The CDR3 reads CASSVIGLNTEAFF. The CDR3 DNA reads TGTGCCAGCAGCGTAATAGGATTGAACACTGAAGCTTTCTTT.

Many counts were recorded for this clonotype. V gene TRBV6-2 or TRBV6-3 combines with J gene TRBJ2-1; 8 nucleotides agree with TRBD2. CDR1 and CDR2 from the germline V gene are MNHEY and SVGEGT. The length of the CDR3 is 14 residues. Losses at the gene ends were 10 bases for V and 3 bases for J; bases not matched to a gene: 8. As DNA, the CDR3 is TGTGCCACCCGAACGGGGGGGATCTACAATGAGCAGTTCTTC. It is translated as CATRTGGIYNEQFF.

The rearrangement uses TRBV20-1 and TRBJ2-1; possibly TRBD1 or TRBD2 for D (5 bases each). The germline gives CDR1 DFQATT, CDR2 SNEGSKA (reference sequence). The length of the CDR3 is 17 residues. V gave up 4 bases and J gave up 0 bases, with 19 bases separating them. The CDR3 sequence: CSAIGTYSGSSYNEQFF. For the CDR3, the DNA is TGCAGTGCTATCGGGACCTACAGCGGAAGCTCCTACAATGAGCAGTTCTTC.

This clonotype came up many times. This chain links TRBV6-6 with TRBJ2-7, with TRBD1 matching 8 bases. The CDR3 length is 14 residues. The V gene's germline CDR1 is MNHNY and CDR2 SVGAGI (reference sequence). Unmatched junction bases numbered 4, after V lost 4 bases and J lost 2 bases. The CDR3 DNA sequence: TGTGCCAGCAGTTCCGGGGGACAGGCCTACGAGCAGTACGTC. As protein: CASSSGGQAYEQYV.

This clonotype came up many times. This chain joins TRBV6-1 and TRBJ1-5, with TRBD1 identical over 8 bases. Germline CDR1 MNHNS, CDR2 SASEGT. The V and J ends lost 6 bases and 11 bases, in that order; junction bases with no gene match: 12. The CDR3 spans 14 residues. The CDR3 DNA reads as TGTGCCAGCAGGGGGACAGGAATCTTGGTGACCCAGCATTTT. Protein product: CASRGTGILVTQHF.

The sample holds many counts of this clonotype. V and J are TRBV13 and TRBJ2-4, with D unresolved. The CDR3 covers 15 residues. Germline V lookup: CDR1 PRHDT, CDR2 FYEKMQ (reference sequence). The ends were cut back, 0 bases at V and 4 bases at J, with 10 bases in the middle. The CDR3 loop reads CASSLGALGKNIQYF. Here the CDR3 DNA reads TGTGCCAGCAGCTTAGGAGCTCTAGGAAAAAACATTCAGTACTTC.

This clonotype came up a few times. The chain links TRBV9 to TRBJ2-1; 8 positions agree with TRBD2. This CDR3 is built from 17 residues. V was pared by 4 bases and J by 1 base, with 10 bases of the junction left unmatched. CDR1 is SGDLS and CDR2 is YYNGEE in the germline V gene. Here the CDR3 reads CASSIQGLDISYNEQFF. The CDR3 DNA reads as TGTGCCAGCAGCATTCAGGGACTAGACATATCCTACAATGAGCAGTTCTTC.

This clonotype was observed a few times. The chain recombines TRBV24-1 with TRBJ2-2, with 9 nucleotides matching TRBD1. Germline values: CDR1 KGHDR, CDR2 SFDVKD. CDR3 length: 16 amino acids. J was trimmed by 2 bases and V by 4 bases; bases with no gene match: 4. The CDR3 nucleotides read TGTGCCACCAGTGAACCGGGACAGGGAAACACCGGGGAGCTGTTTTTT. This encodes CATSEPGQGNTGELFF.

The gene calls are TRBV12-3 or TRBV12-4 and TRBJ2-1; D gene ambiguous. The length of the CDR3 is 12 residues. V gave up 2 bases and J gave up 9 bases, with 8 bases separating them. CDR3 nucleotide sequence: TGTGCCAGCAGTTTAAATTACGGTGAGCAGTTCTTC. Its protein product is CASSLNYGEQFF.

This clonotype was seen a handful of times. Here the CDR3 reads CASSGLRISGGTDLYTDTQYF. In DNA form, the CDR3 reads TGTGCCAGCAGTGGCCTTCGGATCAGCGGGGGAACCGACCTATACACAGATACGCAGTATTTT. The chain employs TRBV6-1 and TRBJ2-3; 8 positions agree with TRBD2. Looked up from germline, CDR1 is MNHNS and CDR2 is SASEGT. CDR3 length: 21 amino acids. Unmatched junction bases numbered 23, after V lost 4 bases and J lost 2 bases.

This clonotype was counted many times. This chain uses TRBV11-2 with TRBJ2-1; D might be TRBD1 (5 bases). Germline V gene lookup returns CDR1 SGHAT and CDR2 FQNNGV. V lost 1 base, J lost 12 bases, and 22 bases lay in between. The CDR3 length is 16 residues. CDR3 loop: CASSLGAGPPPGGQFF. DNA of the CDR3: TGTGCCAGCAGCTTAGGGGCAGGGCCCCCCCCAGGCGGGCAGTTCTTC.

This clonotype has a handful of counts. The genes are TRBV12-3 or TRBV12-4 and TRBJ1-5; D is unresolved. The CDR3 is made up of 14 amino acids. Trimming took off 3 bases at V and 0 bases at J, with 6 bases between the two ends. The DNA for the CDR3 is TGTGCCAGCAGTTTGAGGGATAGCAATCAGCCCCAGCATTTT. It yields the protein CASSLRDSNQPQHF.

The chain combines TRBV7-2 with TRBJ2-1; no firm D call. Germline V lookup: CDR1 SGHTA, CDR2 FQGNSA. Trimming cost V 1 base and J 9 bases, with 10 bases left between them. The length of the CDR3 is 13 residues. CDR3 DNA sequence: TGTGCCAGCAGCTTAGGGCGTGAGAGTGAGCAGTTCTTC. This translates into CASSLGRESEQFF.

The rearrangement joins TRBV19 to TRBJ2-3, with TRBD2 as a possible D gene (6 bases). V dropped 0 bases and J dropped 4 bases, with 11 bases sitting between them. The CDR3 covers 15 residues. Germline-derived CDR1 and CDR2 are LNHDA and SQIVND (reference sequence). CDR3 bases: TGTGCCAGTAGTATAGACGGATCTAGCGCAGATACGCAGTATTTT. Its protein product is CASSIDGSSADTQYF.

There are many counts of this clonotype. The chain combines TRBV30 with TRBJ2-1; 15 bases line up with TRBD2. The CDR3 spans 14 residues. In germline, CDR1 is GTSNPN, CDR2 SVGIG (reference sequence). J lost 10 bases, V lost 1 base, and 2 bases had no gene match. In DNA, the CDR3 is TGTGCCTGGAGTGCCGGGACTAGCGGGGGGGAGCAGTTCTTC. Its protein product is CAWSAGTSGGEQFF.

Written as DNA, the CDR3 is TGTGCCAGCAGCCAAGATGTGGCGGGGGACGGTGATACGCAGTATTTT. Translation: CASSQDVAGDGDTQYF. The chain combines TRBV4-2 with TRBJ2-3, with TRBD2 identical over 7 bases. Germline CDR1 and CDR2: LGHNA and YNFKEQ. Trimming took 0 bases from V and 6 from J; bases not matched to a gene: 9. The CDR3 loop spans 16 amino acids.

This rearrangement joins TRBV7-9 to TRBJ2-2, with 7 bases fitting TRBD1. There are 15 residues in the CDR3. The germline V gene encodes CDR1 SEHNR and CDR2 FQNEAQ (reference sequence). V was clipped by 5 bases and J by 1 base; unmatched bases: 4. The CDR3 reads CASSPRTGNTGELFF. The CDR3 DNA reads as TGTGCCAGCAGCCCACGGACAGGGAACACCGGGGAGCTGTTTTTT.

This clonotype was detected only a few times. The chain carries TRBV20-1 and TRBJ2-4; D is possibly TRBD1 (6 bases). The CDR3 extends over 14 amino acids. CDR1 and CDR2 from the germline V gene are DFQATT and SNEGSKA (reference sequence). Trimming cost V 3 bases and J 4 bases, with 13 bases left between them. The CDR3 nucleotides are TGCAGTGCTAGCTCCGGGACATCTAAAAACATTCAGTACTTC. Translating gives CSASSGTSKNIQYF.

There are a few counts of this clonotype. The V and J genes are TRBV6-4 and TRBJ2-1; 14 bases match TRBD2. CDR1 and CDR2 (germline): MRHNA, SNTAGT. The CDR3 totals 19 residues. J lost 7 bases, V lost 7 bases, and 18 bases had no gene match. The CDR3 DNA follows: TGTGCCAGCAACCGAGGACTAGCGGGGGGACCCCCGGGGTGGAATGAGCAGTTCTTC. It encodes CASNRGLAGGPPGWNEQFF.

The chain has TRBV6-1 and TRBJ2-6, with 7 nucleotides matching TRBD1. The germline CDR1 and CDR2 sequences are MNHNS and SASEGT. V was clipped by 3 bases and J by 7 bases; unmatched bases: 9. There are 16 residues in the CDR3. The CDR3 region has the DNA TGTGCCAGCAGTGACCCCGACAGGGTTATAGCCAACGTCCTGACTTTC. Protein: CASSDPDRVIANVLTF.

V usage is TRBV10-3 and J usage is TRBJ2-5; no firm D call. V lost 2 bases, J lost 4 bases, and 11 bases lay in between. The CDR3 runs 14 residues. CDR1 ENHRY and CDR2 SYGVKD come from the germline V gene. The DNA for the CDR3 is TGTGCCATCAGTGAGCCTGGGCGAGGAGAGACCCAGTACTTC. Translating it yields CAISEPGRGETQYF.

This chain uses TRBV5-5 with TRBJ1-6, with a weak D call TRBD1 (6 bases). Trimming left V 6 bases short and J 5 bases short, with 15 bases between. CDR1 is SGHKS and CDR2 is YYEKEE in the germline V gene (reference sequence). This CDR3 spans 15 amino acids. CDR3 residues: CASMGALGNNSPLHF. Here the CDR3 DNA reads TGTGCCAGCATGGGGGCCCTAGGGAATAATTCACCCCTCCACTTT.

The V and J genes are TRBV6-6 and TRBJ2-5; D is undetermined. With 0 bases removed from V and 7 bases from J, the gap between germline ends came to 9 bases. CDR3 length: 13 residues. Germline CDR1 MNHNY, CDR2 SVGAGI (reference sequence). DNA of the CDR3: TGTGCCAGCAGTTACTCGGCAGAAGGGACCCAGTACTTC. Amino acids: CASSYSAEGTQYF.